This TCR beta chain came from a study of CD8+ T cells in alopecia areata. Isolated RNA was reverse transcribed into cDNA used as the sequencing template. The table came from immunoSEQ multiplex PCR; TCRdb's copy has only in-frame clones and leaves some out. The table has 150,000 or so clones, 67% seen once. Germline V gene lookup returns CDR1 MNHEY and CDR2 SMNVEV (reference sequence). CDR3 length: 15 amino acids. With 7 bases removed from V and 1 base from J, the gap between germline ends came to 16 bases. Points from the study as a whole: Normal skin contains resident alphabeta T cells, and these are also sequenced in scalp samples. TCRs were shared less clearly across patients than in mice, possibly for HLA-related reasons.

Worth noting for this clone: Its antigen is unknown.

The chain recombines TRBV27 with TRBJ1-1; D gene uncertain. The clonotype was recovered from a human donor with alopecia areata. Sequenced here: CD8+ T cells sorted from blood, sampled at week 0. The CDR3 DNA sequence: TGTGCCAGCATACAGTGGGGTCTGGGGAACACTGAAGCTTTCTTT. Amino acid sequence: CASIQWGLGNTEAFF.